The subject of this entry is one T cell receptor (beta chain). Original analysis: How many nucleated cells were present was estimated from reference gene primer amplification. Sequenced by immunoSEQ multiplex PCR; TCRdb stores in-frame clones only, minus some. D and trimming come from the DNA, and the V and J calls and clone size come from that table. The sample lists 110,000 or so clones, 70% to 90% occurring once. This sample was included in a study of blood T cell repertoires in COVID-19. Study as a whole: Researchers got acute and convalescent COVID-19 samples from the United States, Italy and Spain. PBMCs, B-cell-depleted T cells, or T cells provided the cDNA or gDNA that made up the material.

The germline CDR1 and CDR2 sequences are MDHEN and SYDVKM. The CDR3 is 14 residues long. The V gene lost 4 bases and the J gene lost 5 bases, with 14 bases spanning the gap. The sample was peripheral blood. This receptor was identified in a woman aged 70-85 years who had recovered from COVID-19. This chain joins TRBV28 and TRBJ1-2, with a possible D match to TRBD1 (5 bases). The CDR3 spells CASSSMPGLYGYTF. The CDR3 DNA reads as TGTGCCAGCAGTTCTATGCCGGGACTATATGGCTACACCTTC.